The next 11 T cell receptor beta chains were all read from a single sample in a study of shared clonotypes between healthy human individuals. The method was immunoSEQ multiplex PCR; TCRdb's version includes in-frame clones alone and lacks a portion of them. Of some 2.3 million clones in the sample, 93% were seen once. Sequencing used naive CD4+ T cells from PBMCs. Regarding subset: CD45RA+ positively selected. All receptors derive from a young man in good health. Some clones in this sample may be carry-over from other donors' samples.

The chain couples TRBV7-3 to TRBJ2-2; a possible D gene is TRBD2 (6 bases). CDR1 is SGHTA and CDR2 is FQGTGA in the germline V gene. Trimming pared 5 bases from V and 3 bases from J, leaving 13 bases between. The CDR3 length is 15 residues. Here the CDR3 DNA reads TGTGCCAGCAGCCCCACCGGGACTTACACCGGGGAGCTGTTTTTT. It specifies CASSPTGTYTGELFF. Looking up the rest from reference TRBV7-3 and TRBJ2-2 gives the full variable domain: GAGVSQTPSNKVTEKGKYVELRCDPISGHTALYWYRQSLGQGPEFLIYFQGTGAADDSGLPNDRFFAVRPEGSVSTLKIQRTERGDSAVYLCASSPTGTYTGELFFGEGSRLTVL.

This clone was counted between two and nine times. The CDR3 DNA follows: TGTGCCAGCAGCTCGCAGGGGTCCTCCCAAGAGACCCAGTACTTC. It codes for CASSSQGSSQETQYF. The chain combines TRBV28 with TRBJ2-5, with TRBD1 as a possible D gene (6 bases). From germline, CDR1 is MDHEN and CDR2 SYDVKM. The CDR3 consists of 15 residues. V lost 6 bases, J lost 1 base, and 15 bases lay in between.

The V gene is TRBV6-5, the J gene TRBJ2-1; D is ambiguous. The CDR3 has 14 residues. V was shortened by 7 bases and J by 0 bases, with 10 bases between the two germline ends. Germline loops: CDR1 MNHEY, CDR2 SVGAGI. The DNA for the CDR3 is TGTGCCAGCACAAGGAGTATCTCCTACAATGAGCAGTTCTTC. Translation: CASTRSISYNEQFF.

The chain's CDR3 is CASSQQISDRGTDTQYF. The CDR3 DNA reads as TGCGCCAGCAGCCAACAGATCTCGGACAGAGGCACAGATACGCAGTATTTT. This chain connects TRBV4-3 to TRBJ2-3, with D possibly matching TRBD1 (6 bases). The CDR3 is made up of 17 amino acids. Germline CDR1 and CDR2: LGHNA and YSLEER. Trimming shortened V by 2 bases and J by 1 base, and 16 bases separated the two germline ends.

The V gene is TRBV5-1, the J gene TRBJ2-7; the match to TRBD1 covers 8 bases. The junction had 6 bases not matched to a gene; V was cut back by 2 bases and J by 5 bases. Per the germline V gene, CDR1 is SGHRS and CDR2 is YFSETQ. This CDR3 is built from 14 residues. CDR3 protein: CASSLLTGDDEQYF. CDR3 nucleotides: TGCGCCAGCAGCTTATTGACAGGGGATGACGAGCAGTACTTC.

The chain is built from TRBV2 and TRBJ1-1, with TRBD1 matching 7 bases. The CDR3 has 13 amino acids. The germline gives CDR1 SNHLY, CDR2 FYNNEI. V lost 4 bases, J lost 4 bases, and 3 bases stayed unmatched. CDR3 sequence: CASSVAGGTEAFF. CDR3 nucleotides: TGTGCCAGCAGTGTCGCAGGGGGCACTGAAGCTTTCTTT.

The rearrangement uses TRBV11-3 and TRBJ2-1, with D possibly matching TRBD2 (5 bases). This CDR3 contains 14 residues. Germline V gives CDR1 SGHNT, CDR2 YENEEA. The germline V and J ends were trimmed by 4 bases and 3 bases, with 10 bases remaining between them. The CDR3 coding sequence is TGTGCCAGCAGCTCGGTCGGGGACTACAATGAGCAGTTCTTC. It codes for CASSSVGDYNEQFF.

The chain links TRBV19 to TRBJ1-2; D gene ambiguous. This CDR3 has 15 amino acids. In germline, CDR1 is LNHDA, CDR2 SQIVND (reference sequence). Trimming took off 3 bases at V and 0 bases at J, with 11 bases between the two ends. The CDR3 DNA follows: TGTGCCAGTAGTATGGCGGCAGCTGCTAACTATGGCTACACCTTC. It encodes CASSMAAAANYGYTF.

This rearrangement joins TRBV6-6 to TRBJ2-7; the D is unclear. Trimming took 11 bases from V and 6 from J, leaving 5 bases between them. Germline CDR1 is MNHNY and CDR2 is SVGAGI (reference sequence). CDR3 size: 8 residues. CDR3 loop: CAGCEQYF. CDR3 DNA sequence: TGTGCCGGGTGCGAGCAGTACTTC.

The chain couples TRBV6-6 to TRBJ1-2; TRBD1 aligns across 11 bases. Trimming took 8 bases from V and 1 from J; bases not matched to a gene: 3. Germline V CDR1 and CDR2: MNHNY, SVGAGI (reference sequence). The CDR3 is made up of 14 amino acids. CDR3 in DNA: TGTGCCAGCTCCGGGACAGGGGGTAACTATGGCTACACCTTC. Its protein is CASSGTGGNYGYTF.

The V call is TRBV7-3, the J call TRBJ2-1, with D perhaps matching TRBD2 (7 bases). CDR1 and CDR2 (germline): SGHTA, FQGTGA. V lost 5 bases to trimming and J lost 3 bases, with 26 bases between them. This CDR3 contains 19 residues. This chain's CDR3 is CASSPMTSTQGIGYNEQFF. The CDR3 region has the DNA TGTGCCAGCAGCCCGATGACTAGCACCCAGGGGATCGGCTACAATGAGCAGTTCTTC.